The 15 T cell receptor beta chains below all came from one sample that was sequenced in a study of blood T cell repertoires in COVID-19. Some clones are missing from TCRdb's copy, which holds only in-frame ones; the method was immunoSEQ multiplex PCR. The sample has more than 90,000 clones; approximately 92% are singletons. Sequenced input: peripheral blood. These receptors all come from a man aged 45-65 years with active COVID-19.

This chain links TRBV6-1 with TRBJ2-7; perhaps TRBD2 as D (5 bases). The CDR3 is 13 amino acids. Trimming removed 2 bases at V and 7 bases at J, with 12 bases between. From germline, CDR1 is MNHNS and CDR2 SASEGT. This CDR3 is CASSEPAAGEQYF. The DNA for the CDR3 is TGTGCCAGCAGTGAACCGGCCGCGGGTGAGCAGTACTTC.

The V and J genes are TRBV11-2 and TRBJ2-1; 11 bases align to TRBD2. The CDR3 loop spans 16 amino acids. V lost 3 bases to trimming and J lost 2 bases; unmatched junction nucleotides: 3. CDR1 SGHAT and CDR2 FQNNGV come from the germline V gene. As DNA, the CDR3 is TGTGCCAGCAGCTTTCTAGCGGGAGGTACCTACAATGAGCAGTTCTTC. Translation: CASSFLAGGTYNEQFF.

The J gene is TRBJ2-1, the V gene TRBV2; maybe TRBD2 (5 bases). In germline, CDR1 is SNHLY, CDR2 FYNNEI. V dropped 6 bases and J dropped 10 bases, with 16 bases sitting between them. The CDR3 has 13 residues. The CDR3, as DNA: TGTGCCAGCAGCCTACTAGGTGCGGAGGAGCAGTTCTTC. It encodes CASSLLGAEEQFF.

V usage is TRBV19 and J usage is TRBJ1-1, with no clear D. Looked up from germline, CDR1 is LNHDA and CDR2 is SQIVND (reference sequence). The CDR3 consists of 13 residues. The V end lost 0 bases, the J end lost 7 bases, and 9 bases lay between the germline ends. The CDR3 DNA reads as TGTGCCAGTAGTATAGATAGCTCGGGTGAAGCTTTCTTT. Its protein product is CASSIDSSGEAFF. The full variable domain, rest sourced from reference TRBV19 and TRBJ1-1, is DGGITQSPKYLFRKEGQNVTLSCEQNLNHDAMYWYRQDPGQGLRLIYYSQIVNDFQKGDIAEGYSVSREKKESFPLTVTSAQKNPTAFYLCASSIDSSGEAFFGQGTRLTVV.

This clone was observed once. The chain has TRBV5-6 and TRBJ2-2; D uncertain. CDR1 and CDR2 (germline): SGHDT, YYEEEE. There are 11 residues in the CDR3. Between the trimmed V and J ends, which lost 3 bases and 6 bases, there was a span of 3 bases. The CDR3 region is CASSSPGELFF. CDR3 nucleotide sequence: TGTGCCAGCAGCTCTCCCGGGGAGCTGTTTTTT.

The rearrangement joins TRBV20-1 to TRBJ1-6; D is undetermined. The ends were cut back, 3 bases at V and 5 bases at J, with 8 bases in the middle. The CDR3 is 13 amino acids. The germline gives CDR1 DFQATT, CDR2 SNEGSKA (reference sequence). Here the CDR3 reads CSASRRNNSPLHF. The CDR3 coding sequence is TGCAGTGCTAGTCGGCGGAATAATTCACCCCTCCACTTT.

The J gene is TRBJ1-2, the V gene TRBV30, with D hard to call. The CDR3 totals 12 residues. The V gene's germline CDR1 is GTSNPN and CDR2 SVGIG (reference sequence). Trimming cost V 1 base and J 5 bases, with 8 bases left between them. CDR3 DNA sequence: TGTGCCTGGAGTGGAGGAGGATATGGCTACACCTTC. Encoded protein: CAWSGGGYGYTF.

This sequence joins TRBV5-1 and TRBJ2-1; 11 positions match TRBD2. V lost 3 bases, J lost 9 bases, and 11 bases stayed unmatched. Looked up from germline, CDR1 is SGHRS and CDR2 is YFSETQ. The CDR3 is 16 residues long. This CDR3 is CASSSGPVTSGIEQFF. CDR3 nucleotides: TGCGCCAGCAGCTCGGGACCGGTGACTAGCGGGATTGAGCAGTTCTTC.

This chain links TRBV30 with TRBJ1-1; 8 bases map to TRBD1. Germline CDR1 reads GTSNPN; CDR2 reads SVGIG (reference sequence). The CDR3 has 16 amino acids. The V and J ends lost 0 bases and 5 bases, in that order; junction bases with no gene match: 11. The CDR3 bases are TGTGCCTGGAGTGTACTATTTCCGAGACAGGGGACTGAAGCTTTCTTT. The encoded protein is CAWSVLFPRQGTEAFF.

The chain employs TRBV3-1 (or the pseudogene TRBV3-2) and TRBJ2-3; TRBD1 matches at 7 bases. V gave up 1 base and J gave up 8 bases; unmatched junction bases: 9. The CDR3 spans 15 residues. Germline CDR1 and CDR2: LGHDT and YNNKEL (reference sequence). The CDR3 is CASSQGRGPEVTQYF. Here the CDR3 DNA reads TGTGCCAGCAGCCAAGGTAGGGGGCCGGAGGTTACGCAGTATTTT.

The CDR3 DNA reads as TGTGCCAGTAGAATGGTTGGGCAGGGCGATCAGCCCCAGCATTTT. Translating it yields CASRMVGQGDQPQHF. The gene calls are TRBV19 and TRBJ1-5; a possible D gene is TRBD1 (5 bases). V dropped 6 bases and J dropped 5 bases, with 17 bases sitting between them. This CDR3 is 15 amino acids long. Germline assignment: CDR1 LNHDA and CDR2 SQIVND (reference sequence).

The chain recombines TRBV9 with TRBJ2-5; 8 bases align to TRBD1. The CDR3 has 17 amino acids. Looked up from germline, CDR1 is SGDLS and CDR2 is YYNGEE. With V trimmed by 0 bases and J by 4 bases, 11 bases remained unmatched. CDR3 nucleotides: TGTGCCAGCAGCGTAGGGACCCGGGGAACAGGGGGAGAGACCCAGTACTTC. It translates to CASSVGTRGTGGETQYF.

V usage is TRBV7-9 and J usage is TRBJ2-5, with 13 nucleotides matching TRBD2. J gave up 5 bases and V 7 bases, and 10 bases lay outside the gene matches. CDR1 is SEHNR, CDR2 FQNEAQ, per germline (reference sequence). CDR3 size: 16 residues. DNA for the CDR3: TGTGCCAGCACGTCCGGGACTAGCGGGAACTGGGAGACCCAGTACTTC. Translating it yields CASTSGTSGNWETQYF.

The gene calls are TRBV7-9 and TRBJ2-6; possibly TRBD2 for D (6 bases). The CDR3 contains 19 residues. Deletions cut 4 bases from V and 0 bases from J, with 19 bases between. Germline values: CDR1 SEHNR, CDR2 FQNEAQ (reference sequence). CDR3 sequence (DNA): TGTGCCAGCAGCTCATCACCCGGGAGACCCAACTCTGGGGCCAACGTCCTGACTTTC. Its translation: CASSSSPGRPNSGANVLTF.

The chain couples TRBV19 to TRBJ1-6; a possible D gene is TRBD1 (6 bases). Trimming took off 7 bases at V and 10 bases at J, with 17 bases between the two ends. The V gene's germline CDR1 is LNHDA and CDR2 SQIVND (reference sequence). CDR3 length: 14 residues. The CDR3 here is CASIGPGVESPLHF. DNA for the CDR3: TGTGCCAGTATCGGACCAGGGGTTGAATCACCCCTCCACTTT. Looking up the rest from reference TRBV19 and TRBJ1-6 gives the full variable domain: DGGITQSPKYLFRKEGQNVTLSCEQNLNHDAMYWYRQDPGQGLRLIYYSQIVNDFQKGDIAEGYSVSREKKESFPLTVTSAQKNPTAFYLCASIGPGVESPLHFGNGTRLTVT.